These T cell receptor beta chains were read from a single sample in a study of early stage breast cancer tumors. Assay: immunoSEQ multiplex PCR; the TCRdb copy retains only in-frame clones and omits some. Here the sample spans about 38,000 clones, roughly 72% being singletons. Sequenced sample: blood. These receptors all come from a person between 55 and 69 years old with breast cancer. The CDR3 runs from the conserved cysteine through the conserved F or W. Fields, in order: clone size, D gene, V gene, J gene, CDR3 protein, CDR3 DNA. The D gene is left open where the match is weak. Clone size is shown for a subset of rows, as once, few, many or a class of expanded clone.

.	.	TRBV5-6	TRBJ1-4	CASLIFATNEKLFF	TGTGCCAGCCTTATCTTTGCAACTAATGAAAAACTGTTTTTT
.	TRBD1	TRBV28	TRBJ2-3	CASSLGGWTGDWTDTQYF	TGTGCCAGCAGTTTAGGGGGGTGGACAGGGGATTGGACAGATACGCAGTATTTT
.	.	TRBV27	TRBJ1-1	CASSLTGISQTAFF	TGTGCCAGCAGTTTAACGGGCATCTCTCAGACGGCTTTCTTT
.	.	TRBV5-5	TRBJ1-5	CASSLAAGSNQPQHF	TGTGCCAGCAGCTTGGCCGCAGGGAGCAATCAGCCCCAGCATTTT
.	TRBD1	TRBV6-7	TRBJ1-5	CASSKTGGAGQPQHF	TGTGCCAGCAGCAAGACAGGGGGCGCAGGTCAGCCCCAGCATTTT
.	.	TRBV19	TRBJ1-5	CASSSSGGPSNQPQHF	TGTGCCAGTTCGTCGAGCGGGGGACCTAGCAATCAGCCCCAGCATTTT
.	.	TRBV7-3	TRBJ1-1	CASSLTGDGTEAFF	TGTGCCAGCAGCTTAACAGGGGATGGGACTGAAGCTTTCTTT
.	.	TRBV6-5	TRBJ2-7	CASSYSSISEQYF	TGTGCCAGCAGTTACTCGAGTATCAGCGAGCAGTACTTC
.	TRBD1	TRBV11-2	TRBJ1-3	CASTPGDRAAHTIYF	TGTGCCAGCACGCCCGGGGACAGGGCAGCACACACCATATATTTT
.	.	TRBV19	TRBJ1-5	CASSPRTGILVQPQHF	TGTGCCAGTAGTCCCCGAACAGGGATACTCGTTCAGCCCCAGCATTTT
.	.	TRBV28	TRBJ1-5	CASSFWVGQPQHF	TGTGCCAGCAGTTTTTGGGTGGGTCAGCCCCAGCATTTT
.	TRBD1	TRBV19	TRBJ1-2	CASSILQGRGYTF	TGTGCCAGTAGTATATTACAGGGGCGAGGCTACACCTTC
.	TRBD1	TRBV29-1	TRBJ2-7	CSFGQGSYEQYF	TGCAGCTTCGGACAGGGGTCCTACGAGCAGTACTTC
.	.	TRBV28	TRBJ1-1	CASSGGPTEAFF	TGTGCCAGCAGTGGGGGGCCCACTGAAGCTTTCTTT
few	.	TRBV4-2	TRBJ1-5	CASSPQLRGDLWGQVNQPQHF	TGTGCCAGCAGCCCTCAACTTCGGGGTGATTTGTGGGGGCAGGTTAATCAGCCCCAGCATTTT
once	TRBD1	TRBV7-9	TRBJ2-5	CASSYTGAQETQYF	TGTGCCAGCAGCTATACAGGGGCCCAAGAGACCCAGTACTTC
.	.	TRBV11-1	TRBJ2-3	CASSSRSNPADTQYF	TGTGCCAGCAGCTCTAGGAGTAACCCTGCAGATACGCAGTATTTT
.	.	TRBV5-1	TRBJ2-3	CASSAITGTSTDTQYF	TGCGCCAGCAGCGCCATAACAGGGACCAGCACAGATACGCAGTATTTT
.	TRBD1	TRBV11-3	TRBJ2-2	CASSPGQINTGELFF	TGTGCCAGCAGCCCGGGACAGATCAACACCGGGGAGCTGTTTTTT
few	.	TRBV5-1	TRBJ1-6	CASSPGPNSPLHF	TGCGCCAGCAGTCCGGGGCCCAATTCACCCCTCCACTTT
few	TRBD2	TRBV29-1	TRBJ2-1	CSVEDPLSGRVYNEQFF	TGCAGCGTTGAAGACCCTCTTAGCGGGAGAGTGTACAATGAGCAGTTCTTC
.	TRBD2	TRBV6-6	TRBJ2-1	CASSYSAGLGDNEQFF	TGTGCCAGCAGTTACTCAGCGGGACTGGGAGACAATGAGCAGTTCTTC
.	.	TRBV5-6	TRBJ2-4	CASSLLSQGAGGIQYF	TGTGCCAGCAGCCTCCTATCCCAGGGTGCTGGGGGCATTCAGTACTTC
few	.	TRBV10-3	TRBJ2-1	CAISSSRDEQFF	TGTGCCATCTCATCGTCTAGGGATGAGCAGTTCTTC
.	TRBD1	TRBV5-1	TRBJ2-1	CASSLGTGNNEQFF	TGCGCCAGCAGCTTAGGGACAGGGAATAATGAGCAGTTCTTC
.	.	TRBV6-6	TRBJ2-7	CASMTNIEQYF	TGTGCCAGCATGACTAATATCGAGCAGTACTTC
few	.	TRBV2	TRBJ1-1	CASSEWYAFF	TGTGCCAGCAGTGAATGGTATGCTTTCTTT
.	.	TRBV27	TRBJ2-7	CASSLSGLGATRSYEQYF	TGTGCCAGCAGTTTATCAGGGCTGGGGGCCACCCGAAGCTACGAGCAGTACTTC
.	.	TRBV6-5	TRBJ1-1	CASSYLMSGGTEAFF	TGTGCCAGCAGTTACCTAATGTCGGGGGGCACTGAAGCTTTCTTT